The clone carrying this T cell receptor (beta chain) was recorded a few times. The sample comes from a study of Graves' ophthalmopathy and Graves' hyperthyroidism. Study-level background: A follow-up of 18 months without ophthalmopathy meant that hyperthyroidism was stable.

As the template, RNA transcripts were used to amplify TCR beta CDR3 regions. The first-round RT-PCR employed HTBI primers together with the Qiagen OneStep RT-PCR kit. A multiplex PCR was then performed as the second round. Via MiXCR, TCRdb re-called the multiplex PCR reads, giving one row per CDR3 protein. The data contain 500,000 to 600,000 distinct CDR3 sequences, roughly 40% of them singletons. This CDR3 spans 12 amino acids. The germline V gene encodes CDR1 MGHRA and CDR2 YSYEKL. The V end lost 0 bases, the J end lost 6 bases, and 4 bases lay between the germline ends. Sequencing used peripheral blood or thyroid tissue (not recorded which). The clonotype was recovered from an adult man with Graves' hyperthyroidism. The chain couples TRBV4-1 to TRBJ2-3; no clear D. The CDR3 reads CASSQERDTQYF. CDR3 coding DNA: TGCGCCAGCAGCCAAGAAAGGGATACGCAGTATTTT.